This T cell receptor beta chain stems from a study of cytomegalovirus exposure and HLA in healthy donors. This CDR3 is 14 amino acids long. The V gene's germline CDR1 is MNHEY and CDR2 SMNVEV (reference sequence). V was pared by 3 bases and J by 0 bases, with 3 bases between. 60 Vbeta and 13 Jbeta primers were used in PCR. Sequencing used immunoSEQ multiplex PCR; TCRdb keeps in-frame clones, though not all of them. The sample holds some 110,000 clones; approximately 82% are singletons and the top ten take 22%. The receptor comes from a man aged 25-45 years in good health and CMV-seropositive. The sample consisted of PBMCs. The rearrangement links TRBV27 to TRBJ2-6, with no clear D. The CDR3: CASSFSSGANVLTF. The DNA of the CDR3 is TGTGCCAGCAGTTTCAGCTCTGGGGCCAACGTCCTGACTTTC. The variable domain in full, completed from reference TRBV27 and TRBJ2-6, reads EAQVTQNPRYLITVTGKKLTVTCSQNMNHEYMSWYRQDPGLGLRQIYYSMNVEVTDKGDVPEGYKVSRKEKRNFPLILESPSPNQTSLYFCASSFSSGANVLTFGAGSRLTVL.